This TCR beta chain derives from a study of cytomegalovirus exposure and HLA in healthy donors. CDR1 and CDR2 (germline): SGHRS, YFSETQ. Trimming removed 0 bases from V and 0 bases from J, with 6 bases in between. The CDR3 has 14 residues. It was with 60 Vbeta and 13 Jbeta primers that the PCR ran. Clones were read by immunoSEQ multiplex PCR, and TCRdb kept only the in-frame ones, dropping some. This sample has 180,000 or so clones, with 78% found just once. The chain is built from TRBV5-1 and TRBJ1-1; D not resolved. The receptor was derived from a female donor in good health and CMV-seronegative. Sequencing used PBMCs. The CDR3 here is CASSLVGMNTEAFF. The CDR3 region has the DNA TGCGCCAGCAGCTTGGTCGGGATGAACACTGAAGCTTTCTTT.